The next 7 T cell receptor beta chains were all read from a single sample in a study of cytomegalovirus exposure and HLA in healthy donors. Primers: 60 Vbeta forward and 13 Jbeta reverse. The protocol was immunoSEQ multiplex PCR, while the TCRdb copy is restricted to in-frame clones and leaves out a portion. The data include about 130,000 clones; the top ten clones carry more than 1.5%. Material: PBMCs. The receptor source for this set is a man in his late teens or twenties in good health and CMV-seronegative.

V is TRBV7-9 and J is TRBJ1-2, with D perhaps TRBD1 (5 bases). The CDR3 runs to 13 residues. V shed 5 bases and J shed 4 bases, with 11 bases lying between them. CDR1 and CDR2 (germline): SEHNR, FQNEAQ (reference sequence). CDR3 in amino acids: CASSTGDSYGYTF. Written as DNA, the CDR3 is TGTGCCAGCAGCACCGGCGACAGCTATGGCTACACCTTC.

The chain joins TRBV5-6 to TRBJ2-3; weak D call: TRBD1 (5 bases). CDR1 and CDR2 from the germline V gene are SGHDT and YYEEEE. The CDR3 consists of 15 residues. Trimming cost V 1 base and J 5 bases, with 14 bases left between them. CDR3 in amino acids: CASSLQGRVLDTQYF. The CDR3 bases are TGTGCCAGCAGCTTGCAGGGTAGGGTCCTAGATACGCAGTATTTT.

V is TRBV10-3 and J is TRBJ1-4, with 8 bases lining up with TRBD1. CDR3 length: 13 amino acids. Germline V gene data show CDR1 as ENHRY and CDR2 as SYGVKD. J lost 8 bases, V lost 6 bases, and 5 bases had no gene match. For the CDR3, the DNA is TGTGCCATCAGAAACAGGGGGGGGGAAAAACTGTTTTTT. It specifies CAIRNRGGEKLFF.

The rearrangement links TRBV11-3 to TRBJ2-5, with a weak D call TRBD2 (5 bases). Germline values: CDR1 SGHNT, CDR2 YENEEA. The CDR3 covers 15 residues. V was shortened by 0 bases and J by 1 base, with 9 bases between the two germline ends. The CDR3 region is CASSLDGRAQETQYF. CDR3 bases: TGTGCCAGCAGCTTAGATGGGCGGGCCCAAGAGACCCAGTACTTC.

This sequence joins TRBV19 and TRBJ1-1, with D unclear. This CDR3 has 11 amino acids. V was trimmed by 6 bases and J by 4 bases, leaving 6 bases between them. Germline CDR1 is LNHDA and CDR2 is SQIVND (reference sequence). The CDR3 DNA sequence: TGTGCCAGTAGCCGCGGCACTGAAGCTTTCTTT. Its protein is CASSRGTEAFF.

The J gene is TRBJ2-7, the V gene TRBV5-5, with D possibly TRBD2 on 5 matching bases. This CDR3 has 15 amino acids. Germline CDR1 is SGHKS and CDR2 is YYEKEE (reference sequence). Trimming took 1 base from V and 4 from J, leaving 15 bases between them. Here the CDR3 DNA reads TGTGCCAGCAGCTTGCTGGCAGGCACGGGGTACGAGCAGTACTTC. Amino acids: CASSLLAGTGYEQYF.

The chain uses TRBV6-5 and TRBJ2-5; D might be TRBD2 (5 bases). The CDR3 sequence is 14 residues long. Between the trimmed V and J ends, which lost 2 bases and 7 bases, there was a span of 14 bases. CDR1 and CDR2 (germline): MNHEY, SVGAGI. CDR3 sequence (DNA): TGTGCCAGCAGTTACAGGGAGTATGCGGGGACCCAGTACTTC. This sequence encodes CASSYREYAGTQYF.